The 5 T cell receptor beta chains reported below all come from one sample, sequenced in a study of response to subunit inactivated influenza vaccine. TCRdb used MiXCR to reprocess the RT-PCR reads, holding one entry per CDR3 protein. Of about 500,000 distinct CDR3 sequences listed, approximately 15% are singletons. The sample in question was CD4+ T cells sorted from PBMCs, obtained about 23 months after vaccination. The origin of the receptors is a man aged 50 to 69 who received an inactivated influenza vaccine.

The chain has TRBV20-1 and TRBJ2-1, with D unresolved. Germline lookup yields CDR1 DFQATT and CDR2 SNEGSKA (reference sequence). Between the trimmed V and J ends, which lost 0 bases and 5 bases, there was a span of 14 bases. This CDR3 spans 15 amino acids. The CDR3 sequence: CSARDITNSNNEQFF. The CDR3 DNA is TGCAGTGCTAGAGATATCACTAACTCAAACAATGAGCAGTTCTTC.

This clonotype was counted between two and nine times. The V gene is TRBV4-3, the J gene TRBJ2-3; 10 bases are shared with TRBD2. Germline CDR1 LGHNA, CDR2 YSLEER. V shed 1 base and J 5 bases; nucleotides not matched to a gene: 6. CDR3 length equals 16 residues. The CDR3 spells CASSQASGRAGDTQYF. The CDR3, as DNA: TGCGCCAGCAGCCAAGCCAGCGGGAGGGCCGGAGATACGCAGTATTTT.

In its sample, this clonotype was seen many times. The rearrangement uses TRBV11-2 and TRBJ2-7, with D possibly being TRBD1 or TRBD2 (5 bases each). The CDR3 sequence is 14 residues long. Deletions cut 7 bases from V and 5 bases from J, with 18 bases between. CDR1 and CDR2 (germline): SGHAT, FQNNGV. In nucleotides, the CDR3 is TGTGCCAGCACCCGGGACGGACTCTTGGACGAGCAGTACTTC. Residues: CASTRDGLLDEQYF. Drawing the rest from reference TRBV11-2 and TRBJ2-7, the complete variable domain is EAGVAQSPRYKIIEKRQSVAFWCNPISGHATLYWYQQILGQGPKLLIQFQNNGVVDDSQLPKDRFSAERLKGVDSTLKIQPAKLEDSAVYLCASTRDGLLDEQYFGPGTRLTVT.

This clonotype has a count of ten or more. The V and J genes are TRBV7-2 and TRBJ2-7; TRBD2 is a possible D gene (7 bases). The CDR3 is 15 amino acids. Deletions cut 7 bases from V and 1 base from J, with 17 bases between. The germline V gene has CDR1 SGHTA and CDR2 FQGNSA. CDR3 nucleotides: TGTGCCAGCACCCAAGGGGGGGGCCTGTCCTACGAGCAGTACTTC. It specifies CASTQGGGLSYEQYF.

This clonotype was recorded many times. This chain links TRBV12-3 or TRBV12-4 with TRBJ2-3, with 8 bases matching TRBD2. V lost 6 bases and J lost 1; bases outside the gene matches: 6. CDR3 length: 15 amino acids. The CDR3 here is CASSPLAGRTDTQYF. CDR3 DNA sequence: TGTGCCAGCAGCCCCTTAGCGGGGCGCACAGATACGCAGTATTTT.